One T cell receptor beta chain is described in this entry. Its antigen is unidentified. This sample was included in a study of regulatory T cells in long-lasting Graves disease. Study findings and constraints: Possibly, too few samples lowered accuracy. Persistent Graves' patients showed less TCR diversity than newly diagnosed ones.

The germline V and J ends were trimmed by 1 base and 3 bases, with 13 bases remaining between them. The germline V gene encodes CDR1 LNHNV and CDR2 YYDKDF (reference sequence). The CDR3 runs 16 residues. The time point denotes: newly diagnosed GD, antithyroid drugs for less than 3 months. Generation of the TCR library employed RNA extracted from PBMCs. CDR3 regions were amplified by Arm-PCR using iRepertoire HTBI primers to build TCR beta libraries. MiXCR was run by TCRdb on the multiplex PCR reads, yielding one entry per CDR3 protein. The sample consists of roughly 420,000 distinct CDR3 sequences, approximately 16% of them appearing once. This sample also belongs to another study, concerning T cells in Graves' hyperthyroidism and ophthalmopathy. This second study notes: Exclusion of a patient resulted from uncontrolled infection, other autoimmune disease, pregnancy or lactation. Diagnoses rested on clinical symptoms, serum thyroxine and TRAb, thyroid ultrasound and orbital computed tomography.

The material sequenced was peripheral blood mononuclear cells (PBMCs), taken at new diagnosis, from a patient treated with antithyroid drugs. The receptor was isolated from a woman under 40 with Graves disease. This chain connects TRBV15 to TRBJ1-5, with a weak D call TRBD1 (5 bases). The CDR3 coding sequence is TGTGCCACCAGCAGAGCCAGGGCTAAGTCCAATCAGCCCCAGCATTTT. The encoded protein is CATSRARAKSNQPQHF. The complete variable domain, with remaining parts taken from reference TRBV15 and TRBJ1-5, reads DAMVIQNPRYQVTQFGKPVTLSCSQTLNHNVMYWYQQKSSQAPKLLFHYYDKDFNNEADTPDNFQSRRPNTSFCFLDIRSPGLGDTAMYLCATSRARAKSNQPQHFGDGTRLSIL.